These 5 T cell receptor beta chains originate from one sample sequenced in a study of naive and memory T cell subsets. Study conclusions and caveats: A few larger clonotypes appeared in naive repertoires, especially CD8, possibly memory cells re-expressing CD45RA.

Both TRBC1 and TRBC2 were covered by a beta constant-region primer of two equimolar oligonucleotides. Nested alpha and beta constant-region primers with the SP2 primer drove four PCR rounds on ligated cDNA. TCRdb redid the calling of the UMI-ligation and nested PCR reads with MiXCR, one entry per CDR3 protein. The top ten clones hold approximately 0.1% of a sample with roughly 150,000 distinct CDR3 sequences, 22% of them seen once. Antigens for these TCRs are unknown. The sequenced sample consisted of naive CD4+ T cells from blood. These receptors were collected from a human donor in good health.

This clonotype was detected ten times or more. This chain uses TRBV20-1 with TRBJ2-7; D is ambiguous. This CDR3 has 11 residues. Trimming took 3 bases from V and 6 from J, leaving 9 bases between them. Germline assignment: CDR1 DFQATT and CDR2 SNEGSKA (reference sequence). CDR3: CSASGQSEQYF. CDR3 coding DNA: TGCAGTGCTAGTGGGCAGTCCGAGCAGTACTTC.

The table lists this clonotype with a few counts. CDR3 sequence: CASSPRDSHLYGYTF. Written as DNA, the CDR3 is TGTGCCAGCAGTCCGAGGGACAGCCACCTCTATGGCTACACCTTC. This chain connects TRBV28 to TRBJ1-2, with 7 nucleotides matching TRBD1. Unmatched junction bases numbered 10, after V lost 5 bases and J lost 4 bases. Germline V gives CDR1 MDHEN, CDR2 SYDVKM. CDR3 length equals 15 residues.

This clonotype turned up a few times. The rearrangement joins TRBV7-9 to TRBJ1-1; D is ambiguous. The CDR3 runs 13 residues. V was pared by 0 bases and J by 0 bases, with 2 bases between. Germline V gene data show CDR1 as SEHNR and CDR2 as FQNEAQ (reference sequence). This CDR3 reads CASSLALNTEAFF. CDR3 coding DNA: TGTGCCAGCAGCTTAGCCCTGAACACTGAAGCTTTCTTT.

The CDR3 region is CSVRTGNTIYF. The CDR3 DNA sequence: TGCAGCGTTAGAACCGGAAACACCATATATTTT. The chain links TRBV29-1 to TRBJ1-3, with no clear D. V lost 5 bases and J 4 bases, leaving 6 bases between the germline ends. In germline, CDR1 is SQVTM, CDR2 ANQGSEA. The CDR3 has 11 amino acids.

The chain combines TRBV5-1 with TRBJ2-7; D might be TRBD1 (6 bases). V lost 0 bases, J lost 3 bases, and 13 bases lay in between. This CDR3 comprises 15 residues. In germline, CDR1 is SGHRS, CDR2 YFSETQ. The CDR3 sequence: CASSLETGRGYEQYF. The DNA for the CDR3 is TGCGCCAGCAGCTTGGAGACAGGCAGAGGCTACGAGCAGTACTTC.